This TCR beta chain is from a study of shared clonotypes between healthy human individuals. Overall study findings and caveats: Generation probabilities were higher for clonotypes shared across all four sorted-subset donors than for unshared ones.

Germline CDR1 and CDR2: SGHNT and YENEEA. The CDR3 runs 13 residues. V lost 1 base to trimming and J lost 10 bases, with 11 bases between them. Donors had no recently reported acute infections or vaccinations and were HIV-negative. Repertoires were generated with immunoSEQ multiplex PCR, while TCRdb's copy carries only in-frame clones and drops some. The sample includes about 2.3 million clones, 85% to 95% seen only once; the top ten take around 0.35%. About this clone itself: Its target is not known.

The V and J genes are TRBV11-3 and TRBJ2-1; a weak D match, TRBD2 (6 bases). This TCR was sampled from a man aged 18 to 30 in good health. Some clones in this sample may be carry-over from other donors' samples. Sequenced material: naive CD4+ T cells from PBMCs. Subset here: CD45RA+ positively selected. CDR3 in amino acids: CASSLGGSGEQFF. The CDR3 DNA follows: TGTGCCAGCAGCTTAGGGGGTAGCGGCGAGCAGTTCTTC. The full variable domain, rest sourced from reference TRBV11-3 and TRBJ2-1, is EAGVVQSPRYKIIEKKQPVAFWCNPISGHNTLYWYLQNLGQGPELLIRYENEEAVDDSQLPKDRFSAERLKGVDSTLKIQPAELGDSAVYLCASSLGGSGEQFFGPGTRLTVL.